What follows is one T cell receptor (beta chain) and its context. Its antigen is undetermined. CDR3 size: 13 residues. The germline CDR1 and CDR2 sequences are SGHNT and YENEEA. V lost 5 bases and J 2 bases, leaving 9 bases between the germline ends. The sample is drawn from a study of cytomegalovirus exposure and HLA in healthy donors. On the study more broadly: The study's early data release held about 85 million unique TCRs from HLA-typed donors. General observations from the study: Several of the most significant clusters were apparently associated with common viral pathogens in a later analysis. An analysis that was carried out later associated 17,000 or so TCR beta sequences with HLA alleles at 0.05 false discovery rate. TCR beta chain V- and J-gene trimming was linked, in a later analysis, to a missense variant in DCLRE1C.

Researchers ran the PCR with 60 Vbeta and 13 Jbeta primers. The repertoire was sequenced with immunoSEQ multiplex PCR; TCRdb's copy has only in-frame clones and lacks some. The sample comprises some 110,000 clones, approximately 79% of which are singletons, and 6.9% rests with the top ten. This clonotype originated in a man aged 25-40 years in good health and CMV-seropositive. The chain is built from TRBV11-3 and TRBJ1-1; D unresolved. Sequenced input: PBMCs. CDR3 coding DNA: TGTGCCAGCAGCCCCGGGTCTAACACTGAAGCTTTCTTT. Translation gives CASSPGSNTEAFF.